The rows below give T cell receptor beta chains drawn from one sample of a study of post-analysis software for immune sequencing data. TCRdb re-derived calls from the PCR reads in MiXCR, one entry per CDR3 protein. The sample has roughly 870,000 distinct CDR3 sequences, about 57% seen once; the top ten hold over 4%. Sequenced: blood. These receptors were taken from a girl aged 10 to 17 with multiple sclerosis. The CDR3 runs from the conserved cysteine through the conserved F or W. Each record gives: J gene, clone size, D gene, V gene, CDR3 protein, CDR3 DNA. A D gene is named only where the DNA matches it firmly. The size of a clone is reported for some rows only, either as once, few or many, or as a class for expanded clones.

j_call: TRBJ2-4; clone_size: -; d_call: -; v_call: TRBV4-1; cdr3_aa: CASSHGGAQGLAKNIQYF; cdr3_nt: TGCGCCAGCAGCCATGGCGGCGCGCAGGGTCTAGCCAAAAACATTCAGTACTTC
j_call: TRBJ2-1; clone_size: few; d_call: TRBD1; v_call: TRBV5-1; cdr3_aa: CASSSPPGQGDLIGYNEQFF; cdr3_nt: TGCGCCAGCAGCTCCCCCCCGGGACAGGGGGACTTAATAGGCTACAATGAGCAGTTCTTC
j_call: TRBJ2-5; clone_size: -; d_call: TRBD2; v_call: TRBV5-1; cdr3_aa: CASSWARAGMETQYF; cdr3_nt: TGCGCCAGCAGCTGGGCGCGAGCGGGAATGGAGACCCAGTACTTC
j_call: TRBJ2-1; clone_size: few; d_call: TRBD1; v_call: TRBV12-5; cdr3_aa: CASGLVFGQGGYNEQFF; cdr3_nt: TGTGCTAGTGGTTTGGTTTTTGGACAGGGGGGCTACAATGAGCAGTTCTTC
j_call: TRBJ1-4; clone_size: -; d_call: TRBD1; v_call: TRBV6-5; cdr3_aa: CASSTGAGWEKLFF; cdr3_nt: TGTGCCAGCAGTACAGGGGCGGGATGGGAAAAACTGTTTTTT
j_call: TRBJ2-5; clone_size: -; d_call: -; v_call: TRBV7-9; cdr3_aa: CASSSLQPQETQYF; cdr3_nt: TGTGCCAGCAGCTCCCTACAGCCTCAAGAGACCCAGTACTTC
j_call: TRBJ2-7; clone_size: few; d_call: -; v_call: TRBV7-6; cdr3_aa: CASQKGVLHSYEQYF; cdr3_nt: TGTGCCAGCCAGAAGGGCGTATTACACTCCTACGAGCAGTACTTC
j_call: TRBJ2-7; clone_size: -; d_call: TRBD2; v_call: TRBV27; cdr3_aa: CASSSLGLAGPYEQYF; cdr3_nt: TGTGCCAGCAGTTCATTGGGACTAGCGGGACCCTACGAGCAGTACTTC
j_call: TRBJ1-5; clone_size: -; d_call: -; v_call: TRBV7-9; cdr3_aa: CASSLGTLYSNQPQHF; cdr3_nt: TGTGCCAGCAGCTTAGGTACTCTTTATAGCAATCAGCCCCAGCATTTT
j_call: TRBJ2-1; clone_size: -; d_call: -; v_call: TRBV6-5; cdr3_aa: CASSQGGPYSDNEQFF; cdr3_nt: TGTGCCAGCAGTCAGGGGGGCCCCTATTCAGACAATGAGCAGTTCTTC
j_call: TRBJ2-1; clone_size: -; d_call: -; v_call: TRBV9; cdr3_aa: CATGSGSYNEQFF; cdr3_nt: TGTGCCACCGGGAGTGGGTCCTACAATGAGCAGTTCTTC
j_call: TRBJ1-5; clone_size: -; d_call: -; v_call: TRBV30; cdr3_aa: CAWSAETGRSNQPQHF; cdr3_nt: TGTGCCTGGAGTGCCGAAACAGGGAGGAGCAATCAGCCCCAGCATTTT
j_call: TRBJ2-1; clone_size: -; d_call: -; v_call: TRBV7-9; cdr3_aa: CASSLTGGINEQFF; cdr3_nt: TGTGCCAGCAGTTTAACCGGTGGCATCAATGAGCAGTTCTTC
j_call: TRBJ2-7; clone_size: -; d_call: TRBD1; v_call: TRBV10-3; cdr3_aa: CAISLDRGKTNSYEQYF; cdr3_nt: TGTGCCATCAGCCTGGACAGGGGCAAAACAAACTCCTACGAGCAGTACTTC
j_call: TRBJ2-5; clone_size: -; d_call: TRBD1; v_call: TRBV7-9; cdr3_aa: CASSLAQGSQETQYF; cdr3_nt: TGTGCCAGCAGCTTAGCACAGGGGAGCCAAGAGACCCAGTACTTC
j_call: TRBJ1-6; clone_size: -; d_call: TRBD1; v_call: TRBV7-9; cdr3_aa: CASSLYTGEHGSPLHF; cdr3_nt: TGTGCCAGCAGCTTGTATACAGGGGAACACGGCTCACCCCTCCACTTT
j_call: TRBJ2-3; clone_size: few; d_call: -; v_call: TRBV11-2; cdr3_aa: CASSGGRRAQYF; cdr3_nt: TGTGCCAGCAGCGGGGGACGGCGGGCGCAGTATTTT
j_call: TRBJ2-4; clone_size: -; d_call: -; v_call: TRBV7-9; cdr3_aa: CASSFRGQPNIQYF; cdr3_nt: TGTGCCAGCAGCTTCAGGGGCCAGCCAAACATTCAGTACTTC
j_call: TRBJ2-1; clone_size: once; d_call: -; v_call: TRBV20-1; cdr3_aa: CSAIRRNYNEQFF; cdr3_nt: TGCAGCGCTATCAGGAGAAACTACAATGAGCAGTTCTTC
j_call: TRBJ2-5; clone_size: few; d_call: TRBD1; v_call: TRBV5-1; cdr3_aa: CASSLGGLGQVETQYF; cdr3_nt: TGCGCCAGCAGCTTGGGTGGTCTGGGACAGGTAGAGACCCAGTACTTC